The rows below give T cell receptor beta chains drawn from one sample of a study of cytomegalovirus exposure and HLA in healthy donors. The assay was immunoSEQ multiplex PCR, and TCRdb's table has in-frame clones only and misses some. The profile covers under 200,000 clones, with 85% appearing a single time and less than 2.5% taken by the ten largest. Sequencing was carried out using PBMCs. These receptors all stem from a woman between 50 and 59 years old in good health and CMV-seronegative. The CDR3 runs from the conserved cysteine through the conserved F or W.

cdr3_length	j_call	v_call	cdr3_aa
15	TRBJ1-5	TRBV27	CASSSLGQSDQPQHF
16	TRBJ1-2	TRBV18	CASSPPGGDSNYGYTF
18	TRBJ2-5	TRBV19	CASSIGGLAGAGGETQYF
17	TRBJ2-3	TRBV4-2	CASSPSSTSGSPDTQYF
15	TRBJ1-5	TRBV19	CASSIGRGRGQPQHF
17	TRBJ1-4	TRBV27	CASRTLGTGGKGEKLFF
13	TRBJ1-1	TRBV19	CATSRQSYTEAFF
15	TRBJ2-7	TRBV28	CASSFLFRDTYEQYF
16	TRBJ2-5	TRBV27	CASSQTAGLRQETQYF
19	TRBJ2-7	TRBV27	CASSPRVLGTSGRASEQYF
12	TRBJ1-2	TRBV7-2	CASSGTGSGYTF
15	TRBJ2-1	TRBV4-1	CASSHATSGSNEQFF
14	TRBJ2-7	TRBV9	CASSARTGGHEQYF
12	TRBJ2-5	TRBV30	CAWRGPKETQYF
16	TRBJ2-6	TRBV6-8	CASSCRRGRGANVLTF
15	TRBJ1-2	TRBV5-4	CASSLSGGPNYGYTF
14	TRBJ1-1	TRBV10-2	CASSVGTGFTEAFF
15	TRBJ2-2	TRBV28	CASSPWLGDTGELFF
15	TRBJ2-3	TRBV19	CASSMGQTFGDTQYF
15	TRBJ2-1	TRBV6-6	CASSPVAGGNNEQFF
13	TRBJ1-1	TRBV4-3	CASSQDLNRDAFF
14	TRBJ2-7	TRBV14	CASSRGTATYEQYF
17	TRBJ2-1	TRBV7-3	CASSRRTSGSGRDEQFF
15	TRBJ2-5	TRBV13	CASSTRTSRQETQYF
11	TRBJ2-7	TRBV5-1	CASGTGNEQYF
17	TRBJ2-5	TRBV15	CATSSLRLAGHRETQYF
13	TRBJ2-1	TRBV5-4	CASSLNRGNEQFF
13	TRBJ2-3	TRBV30	CAWSVAGADTQYF